This TCR beta chain was recorded in a study of blood T cell repertoires in COVID-19. Study-level information: Acute and convalescent COVID-19 specimens originated in the United States, Italy and Spain. Sample material is recorded as cDNA or gDNA derived from T cells, B-cell-depleted T cells, or PBMCs.

In the study's own analysis: How many nucleated cells were present was estimated from reference gene primer amplification. Assay used: immunoSEQ multiplex PCR; TCRdb lists only in-frame clones, some missing. V and J calls and clone size are copied from that table; D and trimming were computed from the DNA. The profile covers some 140,000 clones, with 65% to 90% appearing a single time and more than 7.5% taken by the ten largest. The V end lost 7 bases, the J end lost 8 bases, and 20 bases lay between the germline ends. The CDR3 has 14 residues. Germline V gene data show CDR1 as LNHDA and CDR2 as SQIVND (reference sequence).

Sequencing was performed on peripheral blood. This chain links TRBV19 with TRBJ1-2; D is possibly TRBD1 (5 bases). This sequence was found in a woman aged 55 to 70 with active or convalescent COVID-19. CDR3 loop: CASILSTGLRGYTF. The CDR3 DNA reads as TGTGCCAGTATCCTCAGCACGGGACTAAGAGGCTACACCTTC.